Reported below is one TCR beta chain. Its target is unknown. Method: immunoSEQ multiplex PCR; TCRdb's copy keeps in-frame clones and lacks some. The sample includes about 7,900 clones, around three quarters of them seen just once. This record comes from a study of PD-1 blockade in classical Hodgkin lymphoma. Study conclusions and caveats: Patients excluded were those beginning nivolumab under 1 year after ASCT. Significantly greater TCR diversity emerged by C4D1 in CD4+ cells but not CD8+ cells.

The CDR3 contains 12 residues. The V gene lost 3 bases and the J gene lost 4 bases, with 3 bases spanning the gap. Germline loops: CDR1 SGHTA, CDR2 FQGNSA. The time point denotes: cycle 4 day 1 (C4D1), after less than seven weeks of nivolumab. Every one of the patients relapsed after autologous stem cell transplantation (brentuximab vedotin exposure was variable). V and J are TRBV7-2 and TRBJ2-2, with no clear D. This TCR derives from a human donor with classical Hodgkin lymphoma. Sequencing used peripheral blood mononuclear cells (PBMCs), obtained before the fourth cycle of nivolumab. This chain's CDR3 is CASSFPTGELFF. The CDR3 DNA reads as TGTGCCAGCAGCTTCCCCACCGGGGAGCTGTTTTTT.